The clone carrying this T cell receptor (beta chain) occurred many times. Its cognate antigen is unknown. This specimen belongs to a study of T cells after yellow fever vaccination. Across the study: Those fractions that held only low numbers of cells were prepared using the SMART-Seq v4 Ultra Low Input RNA kit.

Study-level points and caveats: Clones that expanded after primary vaccination mostly reappeared after the booster (over 95% CD4, about 91% CD8). Researchers report a weaker secondary response that nonetheless peaked faster, day 5 versus 15.

Germline V lookup: CDR1 SGHRS, CDR2 YFSETQ. This CDR3 is 14 amino acids long. V trimming: 4 bases; J trimming: 5 bases; junction bases outside the gene matches: 4. By 5'RACE template switching, TCR cDNA was produced, with a universal primer site and UMIs added in the process. One entry per CDR3 protein results from TCRdb running MiXCR on the 5' RACE reads. The table lists some 250,000 distinct CDR3 sequences, over 3% of them singletons. The receptor comes from a man aged 18 to 30 who received the YFV17D yellow fever vaccine. The specimen comprised PBMCs, sampled 15 days after the yellow fever booster vaccination. This rearrangement joins TRBV5-1 to TRBJ1-1, with 11 bases that match TRBD1. CDR3 sequence (DNA): TGCGCCAGCAGCCCTGGGACAGGGGGAACTGAAGCTTTCTTT. Translating it yields CASSPGTGGTEAFF.